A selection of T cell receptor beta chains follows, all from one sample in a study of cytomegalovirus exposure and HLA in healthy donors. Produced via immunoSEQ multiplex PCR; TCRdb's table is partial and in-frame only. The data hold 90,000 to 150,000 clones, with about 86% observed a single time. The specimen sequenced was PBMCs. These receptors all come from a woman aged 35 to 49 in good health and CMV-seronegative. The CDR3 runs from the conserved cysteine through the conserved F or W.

CASSSPVGADTQYF,TRBV7-9,TRBJ2-3
CASSLGGLSEQFF,TRBV7-3,TRBJ2-1
CASSDGSLAGPTDTQYF,TRBV2,TRBJ2-3
CATRFGQGTDTQYF,TRBV28,TRBJ2-3
CACNREKIGYTF,TRBV30,TRBJ1-2
CAWDSSADTQYF,TRBV30,TRBJ2-3
CASAPGGANYGYTF,TRBV4-1,TRBJ1-2
CASSISGGLYNEQFF,TRBV27,TRBJ2-1
CASSLTRQFTDTQYF,TRBV5-1,TRBJ2-3
CASSLGLAVDEQFF,TRBV11-2,TRBJ2-1
CASSLLHRGSENTIYF,TRBV11-2,TRBJ1-3
CASAHPLTAGGNYGYTF,TRBV9,TRBJ1-2
CASSLYPGFEQYF,TRBV28,TRBJ2-7
CASSIDRGGMFEKLFF,TRBV19,TRBJ1-4
CSVSDTGGTYEQYF,TRBV29-1,TRBJ2-7
CASREGHEQCF,TRBV5-1,TRBJ2-7
CASTGLRGETQYF,TRBV2,TRBJ2-5
CASSPTSGNTDTQYF,TRBV7-9,TRBJ2-3